What follows are 23 T cell receptor beta chains derived from one specimen sequenced in a study of T-cell reconstitution after alpha-beta-depleted transplantation in children. The library targeted TCRbeta and was prepared with unique molecular identifiers. Using its own MiXCR run on the PCR reads, TCRdb lists one record per CDR3 protein. Among hundreds of thousands of distinct CDR3 sequences listed, 10% were seen once. Sequenced here: PBMCs, sampled before TCRalphabeta/CD19-depleted stem cell transplant. These receptors came from a boy younger than two with acute myeloid leukemia, due to receive a stem cell transplant.

This clonotype was seen ten or more times. The V gene is TRBV25-1, the J gene TRBJ2-7; D is ambiguous. V shed 1 base and J shed 0 bases, with 7 bases lying between them. Germline V gene lookup returns CDR1 MGHDK and CDR2 SYGVNS. The CDR3 extends over 14 amino acids. DNA of the CDR3: TGTGCCAGCAGTGAATCAGGAAGCTCCTACGAGCAGTACTTC. It codes for CASSESGSSYEQYF.

At least ten counts were recorded for this clonotype. The chain links TRBV11-2 to TRBJ2-1; the D gene is possibly TRBD2 (6 bases). Trimming shortened V by 2 bases and J by 2 bases, and 13 bases separated the two germline ends. The CDR3 is 16 residues long. Germline V gene sequence: CDR1 SGHAT, CDR2 FQNNGV. The DNA for the CDR3 is TGTGCCAGCAGCTTACCTTCTAGCGTGGCCTACAATGAGCAGTTCTTC. The encoded protein is CASSLPSSVAYNEQFF.

This clonotype was counted at least ten times. The chain combines TRBV7-9 with TRBJ2-7; 7 bases line up with TRBD2. The CDR3 consists of 16 residues. Germline V CDR1 and CDR2: SEHNR, FQNEAQ (reference sequence). Trimming took 5 bases from V and 1 from J; bases not matched to a gene: 11. CDR3 coding DNA: TGTGCCAGCAGCGCAAATGGACTAGTACTATCCTACGAGCAGTACTTC. Translation gives CASSANGLVLSYEQYF.

This clonotype was counted many times. This chain connects TRBV28 to TRBJ1-5; no definite D call. The CDR3 is made up of 12 amino acids. In germline, CDR1 is MDHEN, CDR2 SYDVKM. The V and J ends lost 3 bases and 7 bases respectively, with 7 bases between them. Here the CDR3 reads CASSFTIQPQHF. The CDR3 nucleotides read TGTGCCAGCAGTTTCACAATCCAGCCCCAGCATTTT.

In regard to this clonotype: This may be a read error, as it is one base from a much larger clone. V is TRBV27 and J is TRBJ2-1; TRBD2 agrees at 13 bases. CDR1 MNHEY and CDR2 SMNVEV come from the germline V gene (reference sequence). This CDR3 is 15 amino acids long. The DNA for the CDR3 is TGTGCCAGCAGTTTAGGGACTAGCGGGGTCAATGAGCCGTTCTTC. This sequence encodes CASSLGTSGVNEPFF.

This clonotype was observed at least ten times. This sequence joins TRBV18 and TRBJ2-2; weak D call: TRBD2 (5 bases). Per germline, CDR1 KGHSH and CDR2 LQKENI. Trimming took 2 bases from V and 7 from J, leaving 14 bases between them. The CDR3 covers 15 residues. Here the CDR3 reads CASSPARVNGGELFF. The CDR3 DNA follows: TGTGCCAGCTCACCAGCGCGGGTAAATGGCGGGGAGCTGTTTTTT.

Many counts were recorded for this clonotype. The chain employs TRBV9 and TRBJ2-1; 8 bases map to TRBD2. Germline lookup yields CDR1 SGDLS and CDR2 YYNGEE. The length of the CDR3 is 17 residues. With V trimmed by 0 bases and J by 4 bases, 9 bases remained unmatched. CDR3 residues: CASSVEEVAGPYNEQFF. Here the CDR3 DNA reads TGTGCCAGCAGCGTAGAAGAGGTAGCGGGGCCTTACAATGAGCAGTTCTTC. Full variable domain (remainder filled in from reference TRBV9 and TRBJ2-1): DSGVTQTPKHLITATGQRVTLRCSPRSGDLSVYWYQQSLDQGLQFLIQYYNGEERAKGNILERFSAQQFPDLHSELNLSSLELGDSALYFCASSVEEVAGPYNEQFFGPGTRLTVL.

This clonotype has ten or more counts. The rearrangement joins TRBV5-1 to TRBJ2-1; no definite D call. Germline V gene sequence: CDR1 SGHRS, CDR2 YFSETQ. V lost 2 bases and J lost 7, with 16 bases in between. The CDR3 has 15 residues. The CDR3: CASSLPVFGVNEQFF. DNA of the CDR3: TGCGCCAGCAGCTTACCAGTCTTTGGGGTTAATGAGCAGTTCTTC.

This clonotype was detected many times. The chain is built from TRBV28 and TRBJ1-4; D unresolved. There are 17 residues in the CDR3. Germline CDR1 reads MDHEN; CDR2 reads SYDVKM. Trimming pared 4 bases from V and 5 bases from J, leaving 20 bases between. Here the CDR3 reads CASSYHGRASSNEKLFF. The DNA for the CDR3 is TGTGCCAGCAGTTATCACGGACGAGCCTCCTCGAATGAAAAACTGTTTTTT.

This clonotype occurred many times. The rearrangement joins TRBV10-3 to TRBJ2-1; D gene uncertain. This CDR3 has 14 residues. V lost 6 bases and J 0 bases, leaving 9 bases between the germline ends. From germline, CDR1 is ENHRY and CDR2 SYGVKD. CDR3 amino acids: CAIRAPLSYNEQFF. CDR3 nucleotide sequence: TGTGCCATCAGGGCTCCCCTCTCCTACAATGAGCAGTTCTTC.

This clonotype was seen a handful of times. V usage is TRBV27 and J usage is TRBJ2-7; D uncertain. The V end was cut by 6 bases, the J end by 0 bases, with 15 bases between. The CDR3 extends over 15 amino acids. The germline CDR1 and CDR2 sequences are MNHEY and SMNVEV (reference sequence). The chain's CDR3 is CASRMTRTRSYEQYF. Written as DNA, the CDR3 is TGTGCCAGCAGGATGACCAGGACCCGCTCCTACGAGCAGTACTTC.

This clonotype was detected ten times or more. The rearrangement uses TRBV28 and TRBJ2-7; 7 positions agree with TRBD2. V lost 2 bases, J lost 3 bases, and 4 bases stayed unmatched. CDR3 length: 14 amino acids. Germline CDR1 MDHEN, CDR2 SYDVKM. The CDR3 protein is CASSLGGDGYEQYF. CDR3 nucleotide sequence: TGTGCCAGCAGTTTAGGGGGGGATGGCTACGAGCAGTACTTC.

This clonotype is categorized as medium-sized. The chain joins TRBV11-2 to TRBJ2-1; D remains ambiguous. The CDR3 spans 13 residues. Germline assignment: CDR1 SGHAT and CDR2 FQNNGV. V lost 0 bases and J lost 12, with 12 bases in between. CDR3 nucleotides: TGTGCCAGCAGCTTAGAAGTGAGGTTCTGGCAGTTCTTC. Its protein product is CASSLEVRFWQFF.

This clonotype came up many times. This chain joins TRBV28 and TRBJ2-2; 8 bases are a match to TRBD2. Germline V gene data show CDR1 as MDHEN and CDR2 as SYDVKM. V lost 6 bases, J lost 2 bases, and 8 bases stayed unmatched. This CDR3 is 16 amino acids long. CDR3 sequence reads: CASRARSGGNTGELFF. CDR3 bases: TGTGCCAGCAGGGCTCGGAGCGGGGGAAACACCGGGGAGCTGTTTTTT. The complete variable domain, with remaining parts taken from reference TRBV28 and TRBJ2-2, reads DVKVTQSSRYLVKRTGEKVFLECVQDMDHENMFWYRQDPGLGLRLIYFSYDVKMKEKGDIPEGYSVSREKKERFSLILESASTNQTSMYLCASRARSGGNTGELFFGEGSRLTVL.

This clonotype showed up many times. The chain combines TRBV19 with TRBJ2-2; D is uncertain. This CDR3 has 12 residues. Trimming left V 7 bases short and J 2 bases short, with 5 bases between. Germline-derived CDR1 and CDR2 are LNHDA and SQIVND (reference sequence). In DNA form, the CDR3 reads TGTGCCAGTATTCGAAACACCGGGGAGCTGTTTTTT. This codes for CASIRNTGELFF.

There are many counts of this clonotype. The V call is TRBV14, the J call TRBJ1-1; 7 bases map to TRBD1. The CDR3 spans 14 residues. Germline CDR1 is SGHDN and CDR2 is FVKESK. The J segment lost 3 bases and the V segment lost 4 bases, leaving 5 bases of the junction unmatched. The CDR3 nucleotides are TGTGCCAGCAGCCCCCACAGGGGAGACACTGAAGCTTTCTTT. Its protein is CASSPHRGDTEAFF.

This clonotype has only a few counts. The rearrangement links TRBV7-8 to TRBJ2-7; D uncertain. V was shortened by 8 bases and J by 0 bases, with 14 bases between the two germline ends. This CDR3 region has 14 residues. Germline V gene lookup returns CDR1 SGHVS and CDR2 FQNEAQ. The CDR3 protein is CASFPYSSSYEQYF. CDR3 DNA sequence: TGTGCCAGCTTTCCATACAGCAGCTCCTACGAGCAGTACTTC.

This clonotype has a handful of counts. The chain combines TRBV7-2 with TRBJ2-7; D unresolved. Trimming removed 3 bases from V and 1 base from J, with 10 bases in between. CDR1 and CDR2 (germline): SGHTA, FQGNSA. CDR3 size: 14 residues. CDR3 DNA: TGTGCCAGCAGCTTTATCGGCAGTTCCTACGAGCAGTACTTC. It is translated as CASSFIGSSYEQYF.

This clonotype was seen many times. The genes are TRBV6-5 and TRBJ2-7; D gene ambiguous. V lost 0 bases and J 2 bases, leaving 11 bases between the germline ends. The CDR3 has 15 residues. In germline, CDR1 is MNHEY, CDR2 SVGAGI. The CDR3 is CASSYSGIRTYEQYF. The DNA for the CDR3 is TGTGCCAGCAGTTACTCGGGAATCCGTACCTACGAGCAGTACTTC.

This clonotype was seen many times. The chain joins TRBV5-6 to TRBJ2-7; D might be TRBD1 or TRBD2, each matching 6 bases. Germline CDR1 reads SGHDT; CDR2 reads YYEEEE. V lost 1 base and J 1 base, leaving 15 bases between the germline ends. This CDR3 contains 16 residues. CDR3 sequence: CASSLPGGGPSYEQYF. The CDR3 DNA reads TGTGCCAGCAGCTTGCCAGGAGGGGGACCATCCTACGAGCAGTACTTC.

The V call is TRBV19, the J call TRBJ1-5, with D maybe TRBD1 (5 bases). The CDR3 is 14 amino acids. Trimming left V 7 bases short and J 3 bases short, with 13 bases between. The germline CDR1 and CDR2 sequences are LNHDA and SQIVND (reference sequence). The CDR3 reads CASKERGYNQPQHF. CDR3 sequence (DNA): TGTGCCAGTAAAGAGAGGGGATACAATCAGCCCCAGCATTTT.

The chain carries TRBV12-5 and TRBJ2-2; D is unresolved. With 0 bases removed from V and 3 bases from J, the gap between germline ends came to 14 bases. The CDR3 has 17 amino acids. CDR1 is LGHNT and CDR2 is FRNRAP in the germline V gene. The CDR3 DNA follows: TGTGCTAGTGGTTTGGTATACCCGGCTGGAGACACCGGGGAGCTGTTTTTT. Its protein product is CASGLVYPAGDTGELFF.

V usage is TRBV18 and J usage is TRBJ2-1; 10 nucleotides agree with TRBD2. The CDR3 totals 14 residues. Per germline, CDR1 KGHSH and CDR2 LQKENI. V was clipped by 2 bases and J by 6 bases; unmatched bases: 1. The CDR3 DNA sequence: TGTGCCAGCTCACCATCTAGCGGGAGCAATGAGCAGTTCTTC. Translating it yields CASSPSSGSNEQFF.